This TCR beta chain stems from a study of cytomegalovirus exposure and HLA in healthy donors. Looking at the study overall: Caucasian-associated ancestry cluster membership applied to approximately 80% of around 400 genotyped donors.

Germline V lookup: CDR1 MGHRA, CDR2 YSYEKL. This CDR3 is built from 18 residues. V was clipped by 3 bases and J by 1 base; unmatched bases: 7. PCR employed 60 Vbeta and 13 Jbeta primers. The repertoire was sequenced with immunoSEQ multiplex PCR; TCRdb's copy has only in-frame clones and lacks some. The table has fewer than 150,000 clones, about 78% seen once; the top ten hold under 4.5%. Concerning this clone itself: Its specificity is not known.

General observations from the study: Other equally common chains were less clonally expanded than HLA-associated TCR beta chains, a later analysis showed. A prior analysis recorded that most TCR beta V segments were productive about 87% or about 30% of the time. The study found most TCR sequences rare, yet found some public TCRs in many donors.

The origin of this receptor is a man aged 18 to 30 in good health and CMV-seronegative. V and J are TRBV4-1 and TRBJ2-2; 11 nucleotides match TRBD2. Sequencing was carried out using PBMCs. CDR3 residues: CASSHGLAGILNTGELFF. The CDR3 nucleotides read TGCGCCAGCAGCCACGGACTAGCGGGCATATTGAACACCGGGGAGCTGTTTTTT.